Sequencing of this T cell receptor (beta chain) was carried out in a study of T cell repertoires in cytomegalovirus infection. Across the whole study: CMV infection plus the matching HLA type was flagged by public TCR beta signatures.

Germline assignment: CDR1 LNHNV and CDR2 YYDKDF (reference sequence). This CDR3 region has 15 residues. Trimming took off 3 bases at V and 6 bases at J, with 15 bases between the two ends. One entry per CDR3 protein, called by TCRdb with MiXCR from the reads. This table holds approximately 550,000 distinct CDR3 sequences, about 15% found once. This chain joins TRBV15 and TRBJ1-5, with D tentatively TRBD1 (5 bases). This clonotype was obtained from a human donor in good health (CMV status not recorded). Some clones in this sample may be carry-over from other donors' samples. Sequencing was performed on CD8+ T cells from PBMCs. CDR3 sequence: CATSSGPPGVQPQHF. For the CDR3, the DNA is TGTGCCACCAGCAGCGGACCTCCGGGGGTTCAGCCCCAGCATTTT.